Below are 17 T cell receptor beta chains sequenced from a single sample in a study of B cell selection in AIRE deficiency. Regulatory T cells were sorted as CD4+CD25hiCD127low/negative cells. Assay used: immunoSEQ multiplex PCR; TCRdb lists only in-frame clones, some missing. The sample yields about 18,000 clones, about 92% seen once. The specimen was CD4+CD25+ Tregs sorted from PBMCs. The origin of the receptors is a human donor in good health.

This clone has a single count. The chain recombines TRBV19 with TRBJ2-2, with D possibly being TRBD1 (5 bases). V was shortened by 0 bases and J by 5 bases, with 16 bases between the two germline ends. This CDR3 region has 17 residues. Germline V gene lookup returns CDR1 LNHDA and CDR2 SQIVND (reference sequence). CDR3: CASSIEFGQGGTGELFF. The CDR3 DNA follows: TGTGCCAGTAGTATAGAGTTCGGGCAGGGTGGAACCGGGGAGCTGTTTTTT.

In the case of this clone: Other DNA sequences in the same sample also yield this CDR3. The chain uses TRBV5-1 and TRBJ1-2, with D tentatively TRBD1 (5 bases). Trimming shortened V by 0 bases and J by 8 bases, and 8 bases separated the two germline ends. Germline-derived CDR1 and CDR2 are SGHRS and YFSETQ. This CDR3 is built from 12 residues. The CDR3 reads CASSLAGDGYTF. CDR3 DNA: TGCGCCAGCAGCTTGGCCGGGGACGGCTACACCTTC.

This chain joins TRBV28 and TRBJ1-6; no reliable D call. This CDR3 is 12 amino acids long. The germline CDR1 and CDR2 sequences are MDHEN and SYDVKM. V was cut by 6 bases and J by 8 bases, with 8 bases left in between. Here the CDR3 DNA reads TGTGCCAGCAGCCCGGCGTATTCACCCCTCCACTTT. Translating it yields CASSPAYSPLHF.

The J gene is TRBJ2-3, the V gene TRBV7-9; the D is unclear. CDR1 and CDR2 (germline): SEHNR, FQNEAQ (reference sequence). V shed 3 bases and J shed 8 bases, with 6 bases lying between them. The CDR3 has 11 amino acids. CDR3 sequence reads: CASSFGGTQYF. The CDR3 nucleotides are TGTGCCAGCAGCTTCGGTGGTACGCAGTATTTT.

This sequence joins TRBV28 and TRBJ1-2, with D possibly being TRBD1 (6 bases). Germline CDR1 reads MDHEN; CDR2 reads SYDVKM. The CDR3 covers 11 residues. V was pared by 6 bases and J by 8 bases, with 10 bases between. The CDR3 bases are TGTGCCAGCAGAACAGGGCTGGGCTACACCTTC. Amino acid sequence: CASRTGLGYTF.

This CDR3 reads CASKVAGSDTQYF. The CDR3 coding sequence is TGTGCCAGCAAGGTAGCGGGATCCGATACGCAGTATTTT. The chain is built from TRBV6-5 and TRBJ2-3; TRBD2 aligns across 8 bases. The CDR3 runs to 13 residues. J was trimmed by 6 bases and V by 7 bases; bases with no gene match: 6. CDR1 and CDR2 (germline): MNHEY, SVGAGI.

The chain carries TRBV27 and TRBJ2-2; TRBD1 matches at 9 bases. V shed 3 bases and J 4 bases; nucleotides not matched to a gene: 3. This CDR3 has 15 amino acids. The V gene's germline CDR1 is MNHEY and CDR2 SMNVEV (reference sequence). The CDR3 DNA reads TGTGCCAGCAGTTTCGACAGGGGGGGCACCGGGGAGCTGTTTTTT. Residues: CASSFDRGGTGELFF.

This rearrangement joins TRBV9 to TRBJ1-1; D is perhaps TRBD1 (6 bases). V gave up 6 bases and J gave up 6 bases, with 15 bases separating them. CDR1 and CDR2 from the germline V gene are SGDLS and YYNGEE. This CDR3 is built from 13 residues. CDR3 in amino acids: CASMGGQSAEAFF. The CDR3 nucleotides read TGTGCCAGCATGGGGGGGCAGTCGGCTGAAGCTTTCTTT.

The chain recombines TRBV27 with TRBJ2-3; perhaps TRBD2 as D (5 bases). The germline CDR1 and CDR2 sequences are MNHEY and SMNVEV (reference sequence). There are 15 residues in the CDR3. Trimming shortened V by 6 bases and J by 2 bases, and 15 bases separated the two germline ends. The CDR3 loop is CASSPGLQFTDTQYF. Written as DNA, the CDR3 is TGTGCCAGCAGCCCTGGACTTCAATTCACAGATACGCAGTATTTT.

The chain has TRBV27 and TRBJ1-4, with unresolved D. Germline CDR1 is MNHEY and CDR2 is SMNVEV (reference sequence). The V end was cut by 10 bases, the J end by 0 bases, with 12 bases between. This CDR3 has 14 amino acids. The CDR3 DNA sequence: TGTGCCACCTCACCGCTTGCAACTAATGAAAAACTGTTTTTT. Amino acid sequence: CATSPLATNEKLFF.

This clone was seen only once. This specimen includes other DNA sequences encoding the same CDR3. The chain links TRBV5-1 to TRBJ1-6, with 8 bases that match TRBD1. This CDR3 region has 14 residues. V lost 2 bases to trimming and J lost 6 bases; unmatched junction nucleotides: 1. The germline V gene has CDR1 SGHRS and CDR2 YFSETQ. The DNA of the CDR3 is TGCGCCAGCAGCTTACAGGGGGGTAATTCACCCCTCCACTTT. Translation: CASSLQGGNSPLHF.

V is TRBV11-3 and J is TRBJ2-3; D possibly corresponds to TRBD2 (5 bases). V lost 1 base, J lost 3 bases, and 11 bases lay in between. CDR3 length equals 15 residues. CDR1 SGHNT and CDR2 YENEEA come from the germline V gene. CDR3: CASSLGVGRTDTQYF. DNA of the CDR3: TGTGCCAGCAGCTTAGGTGTGGGGAGAACAGATACGCAGTATTTT.

The chain joins TRBV5-6 to TRBJ1-2; possible D gene TRBD1, 5 bases. Germline CDR1 is SGHDT and CDR2 is YYEEEE. The V end was cut by 3 bases, the J end by 5 bases, with 11 bases between. There are 13 residues in the CDR3. The CDR3 spells CASSSGRDYGYTF. The CDR3 DNA sequence: TGTGCCAGCAGCTCCGGCAGGGATTATGGCTACACCTTC.

The rearrangement joins TRBV30 to TRBJ1-5; D ambiguous. The V end was cut by 5 bases, the J end by 11 bases, with 13 bases between. This CDR3 has 11 residues. The germline gives CDR1 GTSNPN, CDR2 SVGIG (reference sequence). For the CDR3, the DNA is TGTGCCTGGGGTTACGGGCCCTCCCAGCATTTT. Its protein is CAWGYGPSQHF.

For this clone: An end of the junction differs from the germline gene, which may be a read error. V and J are TRBV7-9 and TRBJ2-3; 8 bases are shared with TRBD2. The V gene's germline CDR1 is SEHNR and CDR2 FQNEAQ (reference sequence). CDR3 size: 17 residues. The DNA for the CDR3 is TGTGCCAGCAGCCTAGCGGGTGTTTTATCGACCTGGGATACGCAGTATTTT. This gives the protein CASSLAGVLSTWDTQYF.

The chain uses TRBV5-4 and TRBJ2-3; D gene ambiguous. V was cut by 0 bases and J by 3 bases, with 11 bases left in between. This CDR3 is built from 15 residues. CDR1 is SGHNT and CDR2 is YYREEE in the germline V gene (reference sequence). As DNA, the CDR3 is TGTGCCAGCAGCTTGGGACCCCTTGGAACAGATACGCAGTATTTT. It is translated as CASSLGPLGTDTQYF. Filled out from reference TRBV5-4 and TRBJ2-3, the complete variable domain reads ETGVTQSPTHLIKTRGQQVTLRCSSQSGHNTVSWYQQALGQGPQFIFQYYREEENGRGNFPPRFSGLQFPNYSSELNVNALELDDSALYLCASSLGPLGTDTQYFGPGTRLTVL.

The CDR3: CASSLRQGRNIQYF. The CDR3 bases are TGTGCCAGCAGTTTAAGACAGGGGAGAAACATTCAGTACTTC. The J gene is TRBJ2-4, the V gene TRBV6-5; the match to TRBD1 covers 8 bases. The V gene end was trimmed by 4 bases and the J gene end by 6 bases; junction bases not matched to a gene: 5. The CDR3 runs 14 residues. Germline-derived CDR1 and CDR2 are MNHEY and SVGAGI.